This T cell receptor beta chain was obtained from a study of T cells in Graves' hyperthyroidism and ophthalmopathy (dated by TCRdb to the late 2010s). Background for the entire study: Peripheral blood was sampled at the time of initial diagnosis, prior to any treatment. TCR V-J signatures able to tell the groups apart were searched for in a discovery cohort of some 100 patients, of whom 43 had Graves' ophthalmopathy and around 56 had stable Graves' hyperthyroidism. Prospective prediction of ophthalmopathy was tested in an independent validation cohort of approximately 19 hyperthyroidism patients and some 17 patients who later progressed to ophthalmopathy. The roughly 90 discovery patients were divided at random into training and test sets in a 7:3 ratio. Thyroid tissue and blood T-cell repertoires from more than 5 Graves' hyperthyroidism patients were also compared in the study. Following sampling, methimazole starting at 30 mg daily was given to hyperthyroidism patients, and high-dose intravenous methylprednisolone was given to ophthalmopathy patients. The paper describes TCR Vbeta CDR3 sequencing of 135 peripheral blood samples, made up of some 42 ophthalmopathy patients, around 78 hyperthyroidism patients and 17 progressor patients. The research as a whole found: Blood samples also contained most of the expanded thyroid clonotypes (frequency above 0.001), which suggests that blood repertoires may reflect thyroid immune responses. Sample size was not statistically predetermined, and investigators were not blinded to group allocation. In validation, progression to ophthalmopathy was predicted by the model with more than 65% sensitivity and just over 72% specificity, a median of around 5.9 months before onset. Ophthalmopathy was separated from stable hyperthyroidism by a 13 V-J signature model, with roughly 88% sensitivity and about 81% specificity obtained in cross-validation and 80%/75% obtained in testing.

This clonotype came up a few times. Its antigen is still unknown. An end of the junction does not agree with germline; a read error may underlie this. Looking up the germline V gene yields CDR1 MNHEY and CDR2 SVGAGI. The CDR3 runs 15 amino acids, cysteine and phenylalanine included. Only the CDR3 part of the read is kept: 45 bases, read in frame from the first base. Amplification of TCR beta CDR3 regions was carried out from RNA transcripts. A first-round RT-PCR of the TCR CDR3 used the HTBI primer set with the Qiagen OneStep RT-PCR kit. A second multiplex PCR round built the libraries, followed by size selection and purification. Sequencing of the libraries was done on an Illumina HiSeq2000 using paired-end 100 bp reads. The published analysis was carried out like this. SOAPnuke was used to process the raw data, with reads discarded if the reads contained adapters or uncalled bases, had a mean Phred below 15, or lacked an exact constant-primer or identifier match. COPE v1.2.5 was used to merge high-quality paired reads, and clonotypes were defined as unique nucleotide sequences. MiTCR v1.1 was used to align clonotypes to the IMGT TRBV, TRBD and TRBJ reference segments. The analysis included only V-J combinations with a frequency above 0.0001, which together covered more than 98% of the repertoires. The TCS score was defined as F50 (clonal expansion) divided by E x V (chaos), with BLOSUM62-based TCRdist calculated between CDR3 peptides within each V-J. Welch's t-statistics and random forest reduced around 520 V-J features to 10 to 15, which were used in a naive Bayes classifier (R e1071). The public sequencing data were trimmed at Q25 with fastp and processed into clonotypes with MiXCR by TCRdb, which kept only in-frame beta chains. All rows with the same CDR3 protein become a single entry with the most common DNA and genes. In this record, the V and J calls reflect TCRdb's handling and not the investigators' own analysis. Across this sample there are some 250,000 distinct CDR3 sequences, with 13% to 15% seen only once. Roughly 14% of the sample rests with the top ten.

The hyperthyroidism patients were between 18 and 65 years old and newly diagnosed, with a disease duration of less than 2 months. Patients with uncontrolled infections, other autoimmune diseases, pregnancy or lactation were excluded. Diagnoses were established on the basis of clinical symptoms, serum thyroxine and TRAb, thyroid ultrasound, and orbital computed tomography. Blood from progressor patients was drawn when they were first diagnosed with hyperthyroidism, before any ophthalmopathy symptoms appeared. PBMCs were separated from 10 ml of fresh peripheral blood using Ficoll-Paque density gradient centrifugation. Patients classed as progressors first received a Graves' hyperthyroidism diagnosis and then went on to develop ophthalmopathy during follow-up. Total RNA was extracted using Trizol reagent, and RNA quality was assessed on an Agilent 2100 Bioanalyzer.

This clonotype originated in a woman between 35 and 50 years old with Graves' hyperthyroidism that later progressed to Graves' ophthalmopathy. Sample: blood. The chain is encoded by TRBV6-5 joined to TRBJ2-5, and TRBD2 matches 8 of the central bases. The CDR3 loop reads CAGSYVTSGQETQYF. The sequenced DNA: TGTGCCGGCAGTTACGTCACTAGCGGACAAGAGACCCAGTACTTC.